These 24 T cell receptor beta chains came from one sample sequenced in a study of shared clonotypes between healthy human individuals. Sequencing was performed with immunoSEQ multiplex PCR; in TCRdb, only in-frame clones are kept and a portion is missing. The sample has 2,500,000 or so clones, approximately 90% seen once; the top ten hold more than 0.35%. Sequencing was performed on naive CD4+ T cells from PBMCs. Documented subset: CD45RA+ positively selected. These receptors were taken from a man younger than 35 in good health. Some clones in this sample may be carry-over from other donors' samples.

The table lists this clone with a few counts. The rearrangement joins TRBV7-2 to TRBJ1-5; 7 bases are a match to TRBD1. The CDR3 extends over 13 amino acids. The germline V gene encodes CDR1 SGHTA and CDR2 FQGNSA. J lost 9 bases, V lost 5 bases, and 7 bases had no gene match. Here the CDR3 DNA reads TGTGCCAGCAGCCTTGACAGGGACAGGCCCCAGCATTTT. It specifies CASSLDRDRPQHF.

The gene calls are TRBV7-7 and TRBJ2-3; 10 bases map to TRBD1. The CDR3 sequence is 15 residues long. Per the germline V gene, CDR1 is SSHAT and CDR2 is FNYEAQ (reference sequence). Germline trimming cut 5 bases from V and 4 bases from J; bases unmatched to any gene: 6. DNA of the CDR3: TGTGCCAGCAGCCCGGGGACAGGGGTGGCAGATACGCAGTATTTT. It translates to CASSPGTGVADTQYF. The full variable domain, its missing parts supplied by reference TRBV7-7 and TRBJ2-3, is GAGVSQSPRYKVTKRGQDVTLRCDPISSHATLYWYQQALGQGPEFLTYFNYEAQPDKSGLPSDRFSAERPEGSISTLTIQRTEQRDSAMYRCASSPGTGVADTQYFGPGTRLTVL.

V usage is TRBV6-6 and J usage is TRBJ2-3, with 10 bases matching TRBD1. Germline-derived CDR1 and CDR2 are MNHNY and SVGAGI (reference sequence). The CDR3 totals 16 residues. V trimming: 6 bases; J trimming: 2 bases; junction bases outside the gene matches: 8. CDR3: CASRNRDRGTTDTQYF. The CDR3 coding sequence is TGTGCCAGCAGAAATAGGGACAGGGGAACCACAGATACGCAGTATTTT.

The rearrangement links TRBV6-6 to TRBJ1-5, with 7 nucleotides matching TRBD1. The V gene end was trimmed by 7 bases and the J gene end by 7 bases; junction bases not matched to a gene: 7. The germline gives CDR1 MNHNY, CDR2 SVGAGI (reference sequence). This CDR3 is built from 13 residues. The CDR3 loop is CASKDRVPQPQHF. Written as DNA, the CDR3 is TGTGCCAGCAAAGACAGGGTGCCGCAGCCCCAGCATTTT.

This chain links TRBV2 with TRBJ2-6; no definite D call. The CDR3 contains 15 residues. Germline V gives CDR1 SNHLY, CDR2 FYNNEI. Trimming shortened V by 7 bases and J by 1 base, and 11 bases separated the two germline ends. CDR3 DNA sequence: TGTGCCAGCACCTGGGCAGGTTCTGGGGCCAACGTCCTGACTTTC. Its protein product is CASTWAGSGANVLTF.

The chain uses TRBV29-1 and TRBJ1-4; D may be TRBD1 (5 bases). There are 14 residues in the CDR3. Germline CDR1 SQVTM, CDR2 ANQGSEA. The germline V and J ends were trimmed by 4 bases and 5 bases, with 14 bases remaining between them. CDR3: CSVGGSEGNEKLFF. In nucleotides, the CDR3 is TGCAGCGTTGGGGGGTCAGAGGGAAATGAAAAACTGTTTTTT.

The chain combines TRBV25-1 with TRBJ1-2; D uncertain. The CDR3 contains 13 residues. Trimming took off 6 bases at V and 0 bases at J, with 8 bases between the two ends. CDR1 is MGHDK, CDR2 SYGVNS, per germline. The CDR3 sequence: CASSRQTNYGYTF. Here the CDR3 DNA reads TGTGCCAGCAGCCGCCAGACTAACTATGGCTACACCTTC.

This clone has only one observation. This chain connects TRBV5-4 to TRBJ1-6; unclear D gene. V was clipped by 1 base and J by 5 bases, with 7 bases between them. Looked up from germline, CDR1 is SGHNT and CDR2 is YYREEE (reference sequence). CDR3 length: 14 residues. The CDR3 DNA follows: TGTGCCAGCAGCTTGTCACAGAATAATTCACCCCTCCACTTT. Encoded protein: CASSLSQNNSPLHF.

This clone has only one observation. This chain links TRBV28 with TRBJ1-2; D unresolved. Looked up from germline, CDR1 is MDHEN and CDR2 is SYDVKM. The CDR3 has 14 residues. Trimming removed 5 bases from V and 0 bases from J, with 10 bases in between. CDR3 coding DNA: TGTGCCAGCAGTCGACCAGGAGCTAACTATGGCTACACCTTC. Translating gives CASSRPGANYGYTF.

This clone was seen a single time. DNA for the CDR3: TGTGCCAGCAGTTACTCGGGACAGGGCGGCGAGCAGTACTTC. Translation gives CASSYSGQGGEQYF. The chain is built from TRBV6-5 and TRBJ2-7; 9 nucleotides agree with TRBD1. The CDR3 contains 14 residues. V lost 0 bases, J lost 6 bases, and 3 bases stayed unmatched. Germline values: CDR1 MNHEY, CDR2 SVGAGI.

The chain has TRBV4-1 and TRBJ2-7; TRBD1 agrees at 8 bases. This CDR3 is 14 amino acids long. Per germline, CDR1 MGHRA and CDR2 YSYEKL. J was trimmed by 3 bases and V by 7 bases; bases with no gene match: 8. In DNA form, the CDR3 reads TGCGCCAGCACCGTCGGGACAGGTAACTACGAGCAGTACTTC. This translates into CASTVGTGNYEQYF.

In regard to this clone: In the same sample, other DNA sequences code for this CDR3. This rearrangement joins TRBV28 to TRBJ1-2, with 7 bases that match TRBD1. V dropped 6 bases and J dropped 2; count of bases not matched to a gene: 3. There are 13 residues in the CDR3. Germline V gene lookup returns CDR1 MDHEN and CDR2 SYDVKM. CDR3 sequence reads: CASRGTANYGYTF. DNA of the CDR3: TGTGCCAGCAGGGGGACAGCCAACTATGGCTACACCTTC.

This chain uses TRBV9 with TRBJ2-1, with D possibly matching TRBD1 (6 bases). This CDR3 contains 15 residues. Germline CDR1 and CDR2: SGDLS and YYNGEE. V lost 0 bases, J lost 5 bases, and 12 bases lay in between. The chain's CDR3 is CASSVGISGDNEQFF. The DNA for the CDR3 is TGTGCCAGCAGCGTAGGAATATCAGGGGACAATGAGCAGTTCTTC. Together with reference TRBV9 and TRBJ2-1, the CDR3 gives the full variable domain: DSGVTQTPKHLITATGQRVTLRCSPRSGDLSVYWYQQSLDQGLQFLIQYYNGEERAKGNILERFSAQQFPDLHSELNLSSLELGDSALYFCASSVGISGDNEQFFGPGTRLTVL.

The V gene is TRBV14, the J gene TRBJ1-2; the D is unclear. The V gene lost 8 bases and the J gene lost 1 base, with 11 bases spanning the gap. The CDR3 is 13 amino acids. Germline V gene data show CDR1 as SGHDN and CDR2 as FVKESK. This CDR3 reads CASRRDNNYGYTF. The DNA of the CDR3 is TGTGCCAGCCGGCGCGACAATAACTATGGCTACACCTTC. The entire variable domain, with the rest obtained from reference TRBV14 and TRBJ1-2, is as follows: EAGVTQFPSHSVIEKGQTVTLRCDPISGHDNLYWYRRVMGKEIKFLLHFVKESKQDESGMPNNRFLAERTGGTYSTLKVQPAELEDSGVYFCASRRDNNYGYTFGSGTRLTVV.

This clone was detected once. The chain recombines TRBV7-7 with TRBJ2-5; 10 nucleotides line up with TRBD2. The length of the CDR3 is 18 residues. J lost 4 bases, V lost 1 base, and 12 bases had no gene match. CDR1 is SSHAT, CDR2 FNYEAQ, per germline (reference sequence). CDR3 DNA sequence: TGTGCCAGCAGCTTAGGCGTAGGGGTAGCGGGAGGAGGAGAGACCCAGTACTTC. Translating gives CASSLGVGVAGGGETQYF.

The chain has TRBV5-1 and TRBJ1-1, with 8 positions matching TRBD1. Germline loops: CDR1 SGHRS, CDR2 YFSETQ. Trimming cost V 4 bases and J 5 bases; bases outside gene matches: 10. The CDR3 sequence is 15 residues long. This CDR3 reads CASSPRTGKGTEAFF. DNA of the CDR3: TGCGCCAGCAGCCCCCGGACAGGGAAGGGTACTGAAGCTTTCTTT.

The CDR3 sequence: CASSVDNGAGTDTQYF. The CDR3 nucleotides are TGTGCCAGCAGCGTTGATAACGGGGCGGGCACAGATACGCAGTATTTT. The rearrangement joins TRBV9 to TRBJ2-3, with D possibly being TRBD1 or TRBD2 (5 bases each). Between the trimmed V and J ends, which lost 2 bases and 1 base, there was a span of 14 bases. CDR1 and CDR2 from the germline V gene are SGDLS and YYNGEE. The CDR3 consists of 16 residues.

The CDR3 coding sequence is TGTGCCACCAAGGGAGGCAATCAGCCCCAGCATTTT. Translation gives CATKGGNQPQHF. The chain is built from TRBV6-6 and TRBJ1-5, with unresolved D. CDR1 and CDR2 (germline): MNHNY, SVGAGI (reference sequence). Trimming removed 10 bases from V and 2 bases from J, with 9 bases in between. This CDR3 is built from 12 residues.

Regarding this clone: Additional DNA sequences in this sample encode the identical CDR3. CDR3 residues: CASSLAEGYEQYF. The CDR3 coding sequence is TGTGCCAGCAGCTTAGCGGAGGGCTACGAGCAGTACTTC. This chain connects TRBV7-9 to TRBJ2-7; D may be TRBD2 (6 bases). This CDR3 contains 13 residues. V was pared by 0 bases and J by 3 bases, with 6 bases between. Germline loops: CDR1 SEHNR, CDR2 FQNEAQ (reference sequence). The full variable domain, completed using reference TRBV7-9 and TRBJ2-7, is DTGVSQNPRHKITKRGQNVTFRCDPISEHNRLYWYRQTLGQGPEFLTYFQNEAQLEKSRLLSDRFSAERPKGSFSTLEIQRTEQGDSAMYLCASSLAEGYEQYFGPGTRLTVT.

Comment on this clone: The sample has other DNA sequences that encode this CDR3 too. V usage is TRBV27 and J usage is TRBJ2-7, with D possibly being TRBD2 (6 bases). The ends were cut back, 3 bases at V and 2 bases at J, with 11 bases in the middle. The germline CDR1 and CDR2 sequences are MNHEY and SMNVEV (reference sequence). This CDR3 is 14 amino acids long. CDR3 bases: TGTGCCAGCAGTTTGAGGAGGGGAACCTACGAGCAGTACTTC. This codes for CASSLRRGTYEQYF.

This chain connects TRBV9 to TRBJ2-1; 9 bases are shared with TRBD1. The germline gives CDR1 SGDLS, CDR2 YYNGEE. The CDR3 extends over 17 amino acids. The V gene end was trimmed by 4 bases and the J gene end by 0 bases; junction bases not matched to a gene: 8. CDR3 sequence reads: CASSPVQGARSYNEQFF. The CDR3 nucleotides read TGTGCCAGCAGCCCCGTACAGGGGGCGCGCTCCTACAATGAGCAGTTCTTC.

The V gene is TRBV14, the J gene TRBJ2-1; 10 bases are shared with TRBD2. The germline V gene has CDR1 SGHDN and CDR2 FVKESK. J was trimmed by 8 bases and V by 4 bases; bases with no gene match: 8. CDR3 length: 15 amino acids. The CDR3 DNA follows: TGTGCCAGCAGCCGCGACCAGCGGGAGGGCGATGAGCAGTTCTTC. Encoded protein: CASSRDQREGDEQFF.

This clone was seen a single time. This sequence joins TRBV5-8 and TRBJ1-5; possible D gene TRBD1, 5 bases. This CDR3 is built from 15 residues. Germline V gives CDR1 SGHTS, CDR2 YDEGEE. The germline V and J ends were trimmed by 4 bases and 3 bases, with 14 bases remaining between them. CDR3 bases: TGTGCCAGCAGCCTATCTGGGGACTTCAATCAGCCCCAGCATTTT. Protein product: CASSLSGDFNQPQHF.

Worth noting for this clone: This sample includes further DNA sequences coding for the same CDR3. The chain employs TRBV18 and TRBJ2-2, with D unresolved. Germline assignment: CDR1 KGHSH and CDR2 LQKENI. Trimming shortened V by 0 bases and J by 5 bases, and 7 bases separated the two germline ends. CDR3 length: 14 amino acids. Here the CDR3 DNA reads TGTGCCAGCTCACCACCGGAGAGTACCGGGGAGCTGTTTTTT. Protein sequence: CASSPPESTGELFF. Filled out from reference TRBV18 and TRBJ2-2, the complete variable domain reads NAGVMQNPRHLVRRRGQEARLRCSPMKGHSHVYWYRQLPEEGLKFMVYLQKENIIDESGMPKERFSAEFPKEGPSILRIQQVVRGDSAAYFCASSPPESTGELFFGEGSRLTVL.